These 29 T cell receptor beta chains originate from one sample sequenced in a study of Ad26.COV2.S vaccination and SARS-CoV-2 variants. The treatment was: around 19 received Ad26.COV2.S at low or high dose, single or two shots; 5 received placebo; per-sample allocation not given. Day 63 following the first vaccine or placebo injection was when the samples were taken. Assay: immunoSEQ multiplex PCR; the TCRdb copy retains only in-frame clones and omits some. This table has some 250,000 clones, approximately 90% appearing once. Sample: peripheral blood, taken in a trial of Ad26.COV2.S vaccine versus placebo. Receptors were obtained from a person between 18 and 60 years old who received the Ad26.COV2.S COVID-19 vaccine or a placebo.

This clone has a single count. The V call is TRBV24-1, the J call TRBJ1-2; 9 bases line up with TRBD1. The V segment lost 7 bases and the J segment 4 bases; nucleotides outside the gene matches: 0. Germline CDR1 reads KGHDR; CDR2 reads SFDVKD. CDR3 length: 12 amino acids. The CDR3 sequence is CATRGQGYGYTF. CDR3 nucleotide sequence: TGTGCCACCAGGGGACAGGGCTATGGCTACACCTTC.

This clone showed up just once. The chain links TRBV10-1 to TRBJ2-3, with 10 bases lining up with TRBD1. V lost 4 bases and J lost 6; bases outside the gene matches: 10. Looked up from germline, CDR1 is WNHNN and CDR2 is SYGVQD (reference sequence). The CDR3 covers 16 residues. CDR3 residues: CASSGVTGGIEDTQYF. In DNA form, the CDR3 reads TGCGCCAGCAGTGGGGTGACAGGGGGCATAGAGGATACGCAGTATTTT.

This chain's CDR3 is CAWSRAHSNQPQHF. In DNA form, the CDR3 reads TGTGCCTGGAGTCGAGCTCATAGCAATCAGCCCCAGCATTTT. V and J are TRBV30 and TRBJ1-5, with D hard to call. Per the germline V gene, CDR1 is GTSNPN and CDR2 is SVGIG (reference sequence). Between the trimmed V and J ends, which lost 2 bases and 0 bases, there was a span of 8 bases. The CDR3 covers 14 residues.

The V call is TRBV6-5, the J call TRBJ2-7; D might be TRBD1 or TRBD2, each matching 6 bases. This CDR3 is 13 amino acids long. Trimming shortened V by 6 bases and J by 2 bases, and 11 bases separated the two germline ends. CDR1 MNHEY and CDR2 SVGAGI come from the germline V gene. CDR3 sequence reads: CASSRRGPYEQYF. The CDR3 nucleotides are TGTGCCAGCAGCCGCCGGGGGCCCTACGAGCAGTACTTC.

This sequence joins TRBV30 and TRBJ2-7; D not certain. V was pared by 4 bases and J by 2 bases, with 12 bases between. Germline CDR1 reads GTSNPN; CDR2 reads SVGIG (reference sequence). This CDR3 has 13 residues. In DNA form, the CDR3 reads TGTGCCTGGACCAGGTTTCCTACCTACGAGCAGTACTTC. Translated: CAWTRFPTYEQYF.

Here the CDR3 DNA reads TGTGCCAGCAGCTTAGCGCTGTGGGGAGGCGGCGAGCAGTACTTC. Translating it yields CASSLALWGGGEQYF. V and J are TRBV7-2 and TRBJ2-7; maybe TRBD2 (6 bases). V lost 0 bases and J 6 bases, leaving 15 bases between the germline ends. Per the germline V gene, CDR1 is SGHTA and CDR2 is FQGNSA. The CDR3 is made up of 15 amino acids.

The J gene is TRBJ1-2, the V gene TRBV2; 7 bases match TRBD1. The CDR3 has 16 residues. The ends lost 4 bases at V and 8 bases at J; junction bases unmatched: 16. Germline V lookup: CDR1 SNHLY, CDR2 FYNNEI. The CDR3 region is CASSAGDREVSEGYTF. The DNA for the CDR3 is TGTGCCAGCAGTGCTGGGGACAGAGAGGTTTCGGAGGGCTACACCTTC.

The rearrangement links TRBV27 to TRBJ2-7; TRBD2 is a possible D gene (5 bases). V lost 2 bases and J lost 2, with 10 bases in between. Germline V CDR1 and CDR2: MNHEY, SMNVEV (reference sequence). The CDR3 extends over 14 amino acids. In nucleotides, the CDR3 is TGTGCCAGCAGTTTAGCGGGCATCCCCTACGAGCAGTACTTC. Amino acid sequence: CASSLAGIPYEQYF.

The chain recombines TRBV4-3 with TRBJ1-5; 7 bases map to TRBD1. J was trimmed by 5 bases and V by 0 bases; bases with no gene match: 4. There are 15 residues in the CDR3. Germline-derived CDR1 and CDR2 are LGHNA and YSLEER. CDR3 region: CASSQESGGDQPQHF. The CDR3 DNA sequence: TGCGCCAGCAGCCAAGAATCAGGGGGGGATCAGCCCCAGCATTTT.

The chain employs TRBV19 and TRBJ2-1, with 10 bases lining up with TRBD2. The CDR3 has 15 residues. Germline V gives CDR1 LNHDA, CDR2 SQIVND (reference sequence). Germline trimming cut 3 bases from V and 9 bases from J; bases unmatched to any gene: 8. This CDR3 reads CASSIGLAGVAEQFF. The CDR3 DNA is TGTGCCAGTAGTATCGGTCTAGCGGGAGTTGCTGAGCAGTTCTTC.

The gene calls are TRBV29-1 and TRBJ2-1; 10 bases match TRBD2. From germline, CDR1 is SQVTM and CDR2 ANQGSEA. The CDR3 spans 12 residues. V gave up 4 bases and J gave up 15 bases; unmatched junction bases: 9. The chain's CDR3 is CSVGSSGRASFF. The CDR3 DNA follows: TGCAGCGTTGGAAGCAGCGGGAGGGCCTCGTTCTTC.

This rearrangement joins TRBV28 to TRBJ2-5, with 11 bases aligning to TRBD1. CDR3 length equals 16 residues. Germline V gives CDR1 MDHEN, CDR2 SYDVKM. After removal of 6 bases from V and 4 bases from J, the junction contained 10 bases not matched to a gene. The CDR3 reads CASRPMDRGRGETQYF. The CDR3 nucleotides read TGTGCCAGCAGACCGATGGACAGGGGGCGCGGAGAGACCCAGTACTTC.

This clone occurred a few times. V usage is TRBV19 and J usage is TRBJ1-4, with 7 bases fitting TRBD1. The CDR3 totals 14 residues. The V segment lost 10 bases and the J segment 5 bases; nucleotides outside the gene matches: 10. Germline V CDR1 and CDR2: LNHDA, SQIVND (reference sequence). The CDR3 is CATSLQGSNEKLFF. In DNA form, the CDR3 reads TGTGCCACCTCATTACAGGGGAGCAATGAAAAACTGTTTTTT. The entire variable domain, with the rest obtained from reference TRBV19 and TRBJ1-4, is as follows: DGGITQSPKYLFRKEGQNVTLSCEQNLNHDAMYWYRQDPGQGLRLIYYSQIVNDFQKGDIAEGYSVSREKKESFPLTVTSAQKNPTAFYLCATSLQGSNEKLFFGSGTQLSVL.

This clone was seen only once. V is TRBV7-8 and J is TRBJ2-5, with D perhaps matching TRBD1 or TRBD2 (6 bases each). Trimming removed 5 bases at V and 7 bases at J, with 20 bases between. CDR3 length: 15 amino acids. Looked up from germline, CDR1 is SGHVS and CDR2 is FQNEAQ. The CDR3 DNA follows: TGTGCCAGCAGCGTAGTAAGGGGGACTGGCGGGACCCAGTACTTC. Residues: CASSVVRGTGGTQYF.

The rearrangement joins TRBV7-2 to TRBJ2-2, with D perhaps matching TRBD2 (6 bases). From germline, CDR1 is SGHTA and CDR2 FQGNSA. The CDR3 loop spans 15 amino acids. Trimming removed 5 bases from V and 5 bases from J, with 15 bases in between. For the CDR3, the DNA is TGTGCCAGCAGCAAGACTAGGGGTATAACCGGGGAGCTGTTTTTT. Residues: CASSKTRGITGELFF.

The chain links TRBV18 to TRBJ2-3; 8 bases match TRBD2. The J segment lost 4 bases and the V segment lost 10 bases, leaving 10 bases of the junction unmatched. CDR1 is KGHSH and CDR2 is LQKENI in the germline V gene. There are 14 residues in the CDR3. The CDR3 DNA reads TGTGCCACCCTTGGGAGCGGGAGCGCAGATACGCAGTATTTT. The encoded protein is CATLGSGSADTQYF.

The rearrangement uses TRBV18 and TRBJ1-2, with 7 bases that match TRBD1. The CDR3 length is 15 residues. The trim removed 0 bases at V and 1 base at J, leaving 2 bases unmatched. The V gene's germline CDR1 is KGHSH and CDR2 LQKENI. DNA for the CDR3: TGTGCCAGCTCACCACCGAACAGGGGTAACTATGGCTACACCTTC. Protein: CASSPPNRGNYGYTF.

The chain recombines TRBV4-1 with TRBJ2-3, with 9 bases identical to TRBD2. CDR3 length: 16 residues. CDR1 MGHRA and CDR2 YSYEKL come from the germline V gene. V lost 2 bases and J lost 4; bases outside the gene matches: 7. Here the CDR3 reads CASSQTGTSRPDTQYF. CDR3 bases: TGCGCCAGCAGCCAAACCGGGACTAGCAGGCCAGATACGCAGTATTTT.

This chain connects TRBV27 to TRBJ2-2; D not resolved. Trimming removed 3 bases from V and 2 bases from J, with 1 base in between. Germline V CDR1 and CDR2: MNHEY, SMNVEV (reference sequence). The CDR3 runs 12 residues. The CDR3 sequence is CASSFNTGELFF. CDR3 sequence (DNA): TGTGCCAGCAGTTTTAACACCGGGGAGCTGTTTTTT.

CDR3 protein: CSVERDYSYNEQFF. CDR3 DNA sequence: TGCAGCGTTGAAAGGGACTACTCCTACAATGAGCAGTTCTTC. The rearrangement links TRBV29-1 to TRBJ2-1, with TRBD2 matching over 7 bases. Germline V gene sequence: CDR1 SQVTM, CDR2 ANQGSEA. The CDR3 has 14 residues. V gave up 2 bases and J gave up 0 bases; unmatched junction bases: 1.

The chain has TRBV7-3 and TRBJ2-2, with 11 bases aligning to TRBD2. The CDR3 runs 19 residues. With V trimmed by 1 base and J by 2 bases, 9 bases remained unmatched. Germline-derived CDR1 and CDR2 are SGHTA and FQGTGA. CDR3 region: CASSLIGASGGPNTGELFF. In DNA form, the CDR3 reads TGTGCCAGCAGCTTAATAGGGGCTAGCGGGGGGCCCAACACCGGGGAGCTGTTTTTT. Full variable domain (missing parts from reference TRBV7-3 and TRBJ2-2): GAGVSQTPSNKVTEKGKYVELRCDPISGHTALYWYRQSLGQGPEFLIYFQGTGAADDSGLPNDRFFAVRPEGSVSTLKIQRTERGDSAVYLCASSLIGASGGPNTGELFFGEGSRLTVL.

J is TRBJ2-7 and V is TRBV11-3; 7 bases are shared with TRBD1. The CDR3 spans 15 residues. Germline lookup yields CDR1 SGHNT and CDR2 YENEEA. J was trimmed by 2 bases and V by 2 bases; bases with no gene match: 6. CDR3: CASSLTAGTAYEQYF. The CDR3, as DNA: TGTGCCAGCAGCTTAACCGCCGGGACAGCCTACGAGCAGTACTTC. Full variable domain (rest looked up from reference TRBV11-3 and TRBJ2-7): EAGVVQSPRYKIIEKKQPVAFWCNPISGHNTLYWYLQNLGQGPELLIRYENEEAVDDSQLPKDRFSAERLKGVDSTLKIQPAELGDSAVYLCASSLTAGTAYEQYFGPGTRLTVT.

The chain recombines TRBV18 with TRBJ2-7; D tentatively reads TRBD1 or TRBD2 (5 bases each). Germline V gene data show CDR1 as KGHSH and CDR2 as LQKENI. This CDR3 contains 16 residues. Deletions cut 3 bases from V and 9 bases from J, with 24 bases between. The CDR3 spells CASSPSPGPTSGGQYF. CDR3 in DNA: TGTGCCAGCTCACCTTCGCCGGGACCGACCTCTGGCGGGCAGTACTTC.

V is TRBV7-2 and J is TRBJ1-1, with 7 bases matching TRBD1. From germline, CDR1 is SGHTA and CDR2 FQGNSA. V was pared by 5 bases and J by 4 bases, with 10 bases of the junction left unmatched. This CDR3 contains 15 residues. The CDR3 loop is CASSADRAFPTEAFF. The DNA for the CDR3 is TGTGCCAGCAGCGCCGACAGGGCCTTCCCCACTGAAGCTTTCTTT.

The chain carries TRBV6-2 or TRBV6-3 and TRBJ2-3, with D perhaps assigned TRBD1 or TRBD2 (6 bases each). CDR1 is MNHEY, CDR2 SVGEGT, per germline. The CDR3 loop spans 11 amino acids. V was clipped by 6 bases and J by 10 bases, with 11 bases between them. As DNA, the CDR3 is TGTGCCAGCAGCCGGGGGCTCGCGCAGTATTTT. Translated, it gives CASSRGLAQYF.

This clone was recorded only once. This chain connects TRBV10-2 to TRBJ2-1; TRBD2 agrees at 8 bases. Germline V gene sequence: CDR1 WSHSY, CDR2 SAAADI. J lost 9 bases, V lost 6 bases, and 7 bases had no gene match. The CDR3 extends over 13 amino acids. CDR3 DNA sequence: TGCGCCAGCAGCGGGGGGGCCGGGGTTGAGCAGTTCTTC. Translating gives CASSGGAGVEQFF.

The chain employs TRBV30 and TRBJ2-5; 9 bases match TRBD2. V lost 0 bases, J lost 3 bases, and 8 bases stayed unmatched. Germline assignment: CDR1 GTSNPN and CDR2 SVGIG (reference sequence). The CDR3 runs to 16 residues. CDR3 in amino acids: CAWSVLRGGREETQYF. The CDR3 region has the DNA TGTGCCTGGAGTGTATTGCGGGGGGGGAGAGAAGAGACCCAGTACTTC. Supplemented by reference TRBV30 and TRBJ2-5, the full variable domain reads SQTIHQWPATLVQPVGSPLSLECTVEGTSNPNLYWYRQAAGRGLQLLFYSVGIGQISSEVPQNLSASRPQDRQFILSSKKLLLSDSGFYLCAWSVLRGGREETQYFGPGTRLLVL.

This chain uses TRBV7-9 with TRBJ1-1, with D possibly matching TRBD1 (5 bases). Germline V gene data show CDR1 as SEHNR and CDR2 as FQNEAQ (reference sequence). The CDR3 extends over 14 amino acids. Trimming pared 1 base from V and 2 bases from J, leaving 8 bases between. The CDR3 reads CASSLGGSNTEAFF. CDR3 bases: TGTGCCAGCAGCTTAGGGGGGTCAAACACTGAAGCTTTCTTT.

The chain carries TRBV19 and TRBJ2-7; TRBD2 matches at 8 bases. This CDR3 spans 12 amino acids. J gave up 6 bases and V 4 bases, and 2 bases lay outside the gene matches. CDR1 LNHDA and CDR2 SQIVND come from the germline V gene (reference sequence). The CDR3 region is CASSTGGREQYF. CDR3 nucleotides: TGTGCCAGTAGTACGGGGGGGCGCGAGCAGTACTTC.